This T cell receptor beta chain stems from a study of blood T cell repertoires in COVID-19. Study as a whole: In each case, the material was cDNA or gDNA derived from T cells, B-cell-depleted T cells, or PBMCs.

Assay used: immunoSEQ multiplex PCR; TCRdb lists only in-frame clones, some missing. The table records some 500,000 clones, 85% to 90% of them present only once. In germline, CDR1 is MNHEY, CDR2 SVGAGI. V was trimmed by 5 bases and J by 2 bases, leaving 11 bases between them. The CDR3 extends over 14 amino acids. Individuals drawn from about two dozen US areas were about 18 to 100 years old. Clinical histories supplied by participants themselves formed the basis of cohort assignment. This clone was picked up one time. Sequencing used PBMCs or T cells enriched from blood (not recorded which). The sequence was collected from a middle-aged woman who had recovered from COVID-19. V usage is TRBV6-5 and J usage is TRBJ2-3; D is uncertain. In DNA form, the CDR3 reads TGTGCCAGCAGTAGTCGACAAAACACAGATACGCAGTATTTT. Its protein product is CASSSRQNTDTQYF.